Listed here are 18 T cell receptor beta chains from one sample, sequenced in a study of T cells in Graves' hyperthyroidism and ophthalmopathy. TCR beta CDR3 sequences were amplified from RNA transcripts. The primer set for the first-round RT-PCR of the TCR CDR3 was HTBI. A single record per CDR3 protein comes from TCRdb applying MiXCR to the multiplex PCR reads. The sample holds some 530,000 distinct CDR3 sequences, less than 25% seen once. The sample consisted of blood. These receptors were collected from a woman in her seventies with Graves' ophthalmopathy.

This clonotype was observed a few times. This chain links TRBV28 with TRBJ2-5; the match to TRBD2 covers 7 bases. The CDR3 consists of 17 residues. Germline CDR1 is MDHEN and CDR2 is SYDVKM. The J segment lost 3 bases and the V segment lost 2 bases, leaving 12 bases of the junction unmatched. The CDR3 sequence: CASSLLAGLADKETQYF. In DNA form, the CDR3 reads TGTGCCAGCAGTTTACTAGCCGGGCTAGCGGACAAAGAGACCCAGTACTTC.

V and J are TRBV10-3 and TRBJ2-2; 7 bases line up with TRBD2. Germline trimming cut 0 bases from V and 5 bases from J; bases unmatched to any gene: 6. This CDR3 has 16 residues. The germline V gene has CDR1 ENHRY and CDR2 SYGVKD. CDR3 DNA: TGTGCCATCAGTGAGTCGGCTAGCGGCAGTACCGGGGAGCTGTTTTTT. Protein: CAISESASGSTGELFF.

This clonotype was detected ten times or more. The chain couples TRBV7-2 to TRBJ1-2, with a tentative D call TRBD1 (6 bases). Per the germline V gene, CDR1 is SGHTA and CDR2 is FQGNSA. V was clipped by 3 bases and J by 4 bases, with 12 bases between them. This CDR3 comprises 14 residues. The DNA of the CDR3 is TGTGCCAGCAGCTTTGGGGGGGCCGTCTATGGCTACACCTTC. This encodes CASSFGGAVYGYTF.

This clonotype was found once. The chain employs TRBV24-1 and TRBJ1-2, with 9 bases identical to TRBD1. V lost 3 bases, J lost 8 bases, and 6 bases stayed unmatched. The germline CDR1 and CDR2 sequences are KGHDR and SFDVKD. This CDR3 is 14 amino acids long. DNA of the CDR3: TGTGCCACCAGTGATGGGACAGGGTCGGGCGGCTACACCTTC. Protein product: CATSDGTGSGGYTF.

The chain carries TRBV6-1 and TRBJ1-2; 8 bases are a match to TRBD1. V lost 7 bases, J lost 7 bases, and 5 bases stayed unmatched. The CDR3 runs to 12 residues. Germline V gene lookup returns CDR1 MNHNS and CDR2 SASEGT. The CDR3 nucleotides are TGTGCCAGCATGGACAGGGCTGGTGGCTACACCTTC. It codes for CASMDRAGGYTF.

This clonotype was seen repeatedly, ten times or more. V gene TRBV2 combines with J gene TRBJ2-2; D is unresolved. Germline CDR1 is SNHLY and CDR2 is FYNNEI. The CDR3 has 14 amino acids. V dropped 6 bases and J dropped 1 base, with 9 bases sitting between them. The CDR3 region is CASRETLNTGELFF. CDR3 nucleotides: TGTGCCAGCAGAGAGACCTTGAACACCGGGGAGCTGTTTTTT.

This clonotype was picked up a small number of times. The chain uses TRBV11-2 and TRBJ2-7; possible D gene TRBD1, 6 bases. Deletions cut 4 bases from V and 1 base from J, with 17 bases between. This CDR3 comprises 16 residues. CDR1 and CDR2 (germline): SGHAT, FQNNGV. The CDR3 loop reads CASSSSVGARSYEQYF. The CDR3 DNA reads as TGTGCCAGCAGCTCATCTGTGGGGGCAAGGTCCTACGAGCAGTACTTC.

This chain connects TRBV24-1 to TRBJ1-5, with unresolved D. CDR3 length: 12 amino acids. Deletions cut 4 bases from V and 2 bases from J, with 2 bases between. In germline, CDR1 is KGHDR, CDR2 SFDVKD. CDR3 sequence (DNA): TGTGCCACCAGTGACGGCAATCAGCCCCAGCATTTT. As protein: CATSDGNQPQHF.

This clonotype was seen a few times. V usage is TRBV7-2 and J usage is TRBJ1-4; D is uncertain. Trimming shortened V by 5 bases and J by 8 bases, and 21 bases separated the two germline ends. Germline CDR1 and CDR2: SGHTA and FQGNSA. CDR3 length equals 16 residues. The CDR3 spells CASSQELMGPTEKLFF. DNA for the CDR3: TGTGCCAGCAGCCAGGAGTTAATGGGTCCCACGGAAAAACTGTTTTTT.

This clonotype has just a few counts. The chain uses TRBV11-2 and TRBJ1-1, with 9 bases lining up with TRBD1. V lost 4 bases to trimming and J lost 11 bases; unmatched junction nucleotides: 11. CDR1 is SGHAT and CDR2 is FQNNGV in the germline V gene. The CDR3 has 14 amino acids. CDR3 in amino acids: CASSSAGDRAGAFF. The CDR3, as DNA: TGTGCCAGCAGCTCCGCGGGGGACAGGGCTGGGGCTTTCTTT.

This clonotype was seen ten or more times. CDR3 sequence reads: CASTQNGQTISSYEQYF. CDR3 nucleotide sequence: TGTGCCAGCACCCAAAACGGGCAGACTATTAGCTCCTACGAGCAGTACTTC. The chain joins TRBV28 to TRBJ2-7, with D possibly TRBD2 on 5 matching bases. The CDR3 covers 17 residues. Germline-derived CDR1 and CDR2 are MDHEN and SYDVKM. Trimming removed 7 bases from V and 0 bases from J, with 22 bases in between.

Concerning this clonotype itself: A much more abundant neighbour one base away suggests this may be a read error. The CDR3 reads CASSSVRNTEAFF. The CDR3 DNA is TGTGCCAGCAGCTCTGTCAGGAACACTGAAGCTTTCTTT. V usage is TRBV18 and J usage is TRBJ1-1; D unresolved. V gave up 8 bases and J gave up 1 base, with 11 bases separating them. The CDR3 contains 13 residues. Germline CDR1 is KGHSH and CDR2 is LQKENI.

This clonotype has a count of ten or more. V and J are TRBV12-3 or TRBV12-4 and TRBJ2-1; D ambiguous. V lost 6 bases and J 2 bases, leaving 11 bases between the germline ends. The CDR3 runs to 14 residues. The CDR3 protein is CASRSTLTYNEQFF. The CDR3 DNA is TGTGCCAGCAGATCAACCTTAACCTACAATGAGCAGTTCTTC.

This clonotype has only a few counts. In nucleotides, the CDR3 is TGTGCCTGGTTCTGGACTGAAGCTTTCTTT. Its translation: CAWFWTEAFF. The V call is TRBV30, the J call TRBJ1-1, with unresolved D. The germline CDR1 and CDR2 sequences are GTSNPN and SVGIG (reference sequence). The CDR3 has 10 amino acids. Trimming took 5 bases from V and 5 from J, leaving 6 bases between them.

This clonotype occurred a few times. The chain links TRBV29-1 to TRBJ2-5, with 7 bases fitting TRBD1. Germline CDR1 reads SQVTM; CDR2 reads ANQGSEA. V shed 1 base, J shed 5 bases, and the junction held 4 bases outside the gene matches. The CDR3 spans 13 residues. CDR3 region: CSVEGQGRETQYF. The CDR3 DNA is TGCAGCGTTGAAGGACAGGGAAGGGAGACCCAGTACTTC.

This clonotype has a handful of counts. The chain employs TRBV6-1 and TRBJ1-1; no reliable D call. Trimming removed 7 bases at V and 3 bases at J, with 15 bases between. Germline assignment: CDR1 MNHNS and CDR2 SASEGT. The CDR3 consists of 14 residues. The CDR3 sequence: CASNYGFGDTEAFF. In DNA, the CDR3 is TGTGCCAGCAATTACGGGTTTGGAGACACTGAAGCTTTCTTT.

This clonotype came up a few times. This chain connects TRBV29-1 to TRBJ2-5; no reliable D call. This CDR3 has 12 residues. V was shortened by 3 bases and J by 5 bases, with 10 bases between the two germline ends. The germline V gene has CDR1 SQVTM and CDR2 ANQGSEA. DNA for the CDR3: TGCAGCGTTGATTACGCGCAGGAGACCCAGTACTTC. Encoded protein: CSVDYAQETQYF.

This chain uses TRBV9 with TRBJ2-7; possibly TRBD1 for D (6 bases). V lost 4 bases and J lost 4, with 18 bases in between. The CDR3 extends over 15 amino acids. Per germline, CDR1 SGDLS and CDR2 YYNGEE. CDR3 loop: CASSPGQHTIYEQYF. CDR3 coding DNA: TGTGCCAGCAGCCCTGGACAGCACACTATATACGAGCAGTACTTC.